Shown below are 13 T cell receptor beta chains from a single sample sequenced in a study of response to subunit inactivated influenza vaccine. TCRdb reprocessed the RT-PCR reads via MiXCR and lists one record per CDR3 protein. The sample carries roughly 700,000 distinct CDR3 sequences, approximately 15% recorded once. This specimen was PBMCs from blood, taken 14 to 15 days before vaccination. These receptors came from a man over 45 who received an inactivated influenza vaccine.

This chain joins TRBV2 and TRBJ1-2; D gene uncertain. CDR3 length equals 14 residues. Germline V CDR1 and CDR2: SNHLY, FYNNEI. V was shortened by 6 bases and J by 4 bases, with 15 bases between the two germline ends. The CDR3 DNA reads TGTGCCAGCAGCGCCCGGCTCCAACTCTATGGCTACACCTTC. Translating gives CASSARLQLYGYTF.

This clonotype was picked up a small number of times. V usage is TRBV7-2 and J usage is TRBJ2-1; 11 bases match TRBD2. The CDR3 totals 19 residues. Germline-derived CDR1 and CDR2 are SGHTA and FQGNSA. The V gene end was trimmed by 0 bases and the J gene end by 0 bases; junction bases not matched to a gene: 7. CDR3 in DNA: TGTGCCAGCAGCTTAGCGGCGACTAGCGGGACCCGCTCCTACAATGAGCAGTTCTTC. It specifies CASSLAATSGTRSYNEQFF.

This CDR3 reads CASRRQGADTGELFF. The DNA of the CDR3 is TGTGCCAGTAGGCGACAGGGGGCGGACACCGGGGAGCTGTTTTTT. The genes are TRBV19 and TRBJ2-2; 10 positions agree with TRBD1. The CDR3 is made up of 15 amino acids. V gave up 6 bases and J gave up 3 bases; unmatched junction bases: 4. Germline V gives CDR1 LNHDA, CDR2 SQIVND (reference sequence).

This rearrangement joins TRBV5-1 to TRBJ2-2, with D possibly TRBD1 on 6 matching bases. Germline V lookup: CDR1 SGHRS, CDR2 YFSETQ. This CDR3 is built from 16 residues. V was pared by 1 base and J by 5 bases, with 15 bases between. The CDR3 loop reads CASSLWGTLKTGELFF. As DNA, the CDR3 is TGCGCCAGCAGCTTGTGGGGGACACTCAAGACCGGGGAGCTGTTTTTT. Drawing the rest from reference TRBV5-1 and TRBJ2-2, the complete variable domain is KAGVTQTPRYLIKTRGQQVTLSCSPISGHRSVSWYQQTPGQGLQFLFEYFSETQRNKGNFPGRFSGRQFSNSRSEMNVSTLELGDSALYLCASSLWGTLKTGELFFGEGSRLTVL.

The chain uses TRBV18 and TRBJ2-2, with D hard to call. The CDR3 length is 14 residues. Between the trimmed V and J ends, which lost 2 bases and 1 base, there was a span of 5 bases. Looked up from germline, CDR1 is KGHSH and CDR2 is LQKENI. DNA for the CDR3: TGTGCCAGCTCACCAAATGGGAACACCGGGGAGCTGTTTTTT. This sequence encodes CASSPNGNTGELFF.

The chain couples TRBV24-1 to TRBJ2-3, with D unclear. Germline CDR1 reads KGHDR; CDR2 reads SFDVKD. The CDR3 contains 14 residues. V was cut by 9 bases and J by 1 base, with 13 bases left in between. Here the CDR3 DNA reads TGTGCCACCGGCAGCTATAATGGCACAGATACGCAGTATTTT. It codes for CATGSYNGTDTQYF.

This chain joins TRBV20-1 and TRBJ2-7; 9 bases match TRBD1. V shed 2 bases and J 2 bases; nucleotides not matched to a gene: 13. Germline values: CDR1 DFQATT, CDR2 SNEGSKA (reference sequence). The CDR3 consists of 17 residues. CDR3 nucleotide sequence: TGCAGTGCTAGACTCCCCGTGCGGTGGGACAGGGCCTACGAGCAGTACTTC. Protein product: CSARLPVRWDRAYEQYF.

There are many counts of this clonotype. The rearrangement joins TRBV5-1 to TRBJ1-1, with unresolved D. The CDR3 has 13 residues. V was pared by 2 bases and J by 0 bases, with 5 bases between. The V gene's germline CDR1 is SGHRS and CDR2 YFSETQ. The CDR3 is CASSFDMNTEAFF. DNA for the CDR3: TGCGCCAGCAGCTTTGATATGAACACTGAAGCTTTCTTT. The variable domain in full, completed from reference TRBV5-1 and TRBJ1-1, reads KAGVTQTPRYLIKTRGQQVTLSCSPISGHRSVSWYQQTPGQGLQFLFEYFSETQRNKGNFPGRFSGRQFSNSRSEMNVSTLELGDSALYLCASSFDMNTEAFFGQGTRLTVV.

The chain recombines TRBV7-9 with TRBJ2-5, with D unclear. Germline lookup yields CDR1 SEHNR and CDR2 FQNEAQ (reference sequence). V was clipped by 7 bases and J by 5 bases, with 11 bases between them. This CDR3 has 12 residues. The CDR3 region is CASKTSAETQYF. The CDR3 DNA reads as TGTGCCAGCAAAACTTCGGCGGAGACCCAGTACTTC.

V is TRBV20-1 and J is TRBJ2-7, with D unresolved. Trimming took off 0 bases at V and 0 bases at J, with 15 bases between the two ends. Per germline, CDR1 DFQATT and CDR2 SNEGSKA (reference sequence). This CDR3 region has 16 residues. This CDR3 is CSARDWRRISSYEQYF. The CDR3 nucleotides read TGCAGTGCTAGAGATTGGCGGCGAATTAGCTCCTACGAGCAGTACTTC.

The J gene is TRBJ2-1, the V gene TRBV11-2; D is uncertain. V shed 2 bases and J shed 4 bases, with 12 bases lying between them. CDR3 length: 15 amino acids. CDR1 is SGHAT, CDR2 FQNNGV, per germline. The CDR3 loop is CASSLLTGPYNEQFF. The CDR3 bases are TGTGCCAGCAGCTTACTAACGGGCCCTTACAATGAGCAGTTCTTC.

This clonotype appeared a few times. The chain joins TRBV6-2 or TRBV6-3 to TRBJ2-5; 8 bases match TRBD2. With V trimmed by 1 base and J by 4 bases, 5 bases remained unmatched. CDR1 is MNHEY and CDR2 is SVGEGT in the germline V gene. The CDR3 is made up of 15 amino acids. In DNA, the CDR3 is TGTGCCAGCAGTTACTGGGCGCTAGCGGGAGAGACCCAGTACTTC. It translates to CASSYWALAGETQYF.

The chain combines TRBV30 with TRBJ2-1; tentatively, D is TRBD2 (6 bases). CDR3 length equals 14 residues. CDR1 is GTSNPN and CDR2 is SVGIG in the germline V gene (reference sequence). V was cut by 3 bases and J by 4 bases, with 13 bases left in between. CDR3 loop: CAWRIGLLYNEQFF. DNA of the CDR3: TGTGCCTGGAGGATAGGACTACTATACAATGAGCAGTTCTTC.